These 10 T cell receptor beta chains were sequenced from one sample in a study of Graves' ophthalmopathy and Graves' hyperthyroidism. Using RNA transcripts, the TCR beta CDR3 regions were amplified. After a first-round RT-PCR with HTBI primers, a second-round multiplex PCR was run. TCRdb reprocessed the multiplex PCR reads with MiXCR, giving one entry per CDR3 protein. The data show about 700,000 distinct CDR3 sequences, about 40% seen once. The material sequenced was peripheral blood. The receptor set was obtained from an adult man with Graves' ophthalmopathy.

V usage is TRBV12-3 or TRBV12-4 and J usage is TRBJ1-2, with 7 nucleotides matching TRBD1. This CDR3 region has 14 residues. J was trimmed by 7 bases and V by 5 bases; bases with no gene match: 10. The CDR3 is CASSDDRVSSGYTF. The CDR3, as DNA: TGTGCCAGCAGTGATGACAGGGTTTCGAGTGGCTACACCTTC.

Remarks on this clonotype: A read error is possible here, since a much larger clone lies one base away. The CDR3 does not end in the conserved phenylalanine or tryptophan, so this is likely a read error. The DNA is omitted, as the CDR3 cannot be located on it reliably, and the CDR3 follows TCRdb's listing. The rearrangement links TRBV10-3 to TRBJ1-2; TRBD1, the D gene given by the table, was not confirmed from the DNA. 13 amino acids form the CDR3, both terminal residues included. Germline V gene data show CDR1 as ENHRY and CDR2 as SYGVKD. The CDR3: CAITEGQAYGHTL.

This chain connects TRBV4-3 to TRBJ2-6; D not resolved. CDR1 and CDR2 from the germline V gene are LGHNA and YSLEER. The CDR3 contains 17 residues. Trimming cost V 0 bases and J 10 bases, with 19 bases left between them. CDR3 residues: CASSQDPAPAFPNVLTF. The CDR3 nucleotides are TGCGCCAGCAGCCAAGATCCAGCGCCGGCATTTCCGAACGTCCTGACTTTC.

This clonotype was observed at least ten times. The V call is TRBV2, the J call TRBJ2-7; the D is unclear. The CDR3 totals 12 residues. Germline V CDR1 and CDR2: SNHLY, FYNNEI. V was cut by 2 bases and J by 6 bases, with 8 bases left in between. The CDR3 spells CASSERHLEQYF. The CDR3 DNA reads TGTGCCAGCAGTGAACGACACCTCGAGCAGTACTTC.

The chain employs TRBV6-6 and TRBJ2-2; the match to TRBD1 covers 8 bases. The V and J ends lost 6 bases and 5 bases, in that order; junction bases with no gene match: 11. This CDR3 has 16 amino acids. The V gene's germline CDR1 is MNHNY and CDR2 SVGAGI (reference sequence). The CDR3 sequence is CASRSSQGARTGELFF. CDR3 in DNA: TGTGCCAGCAGGAGCTCCCAGGGGGCCAGGACCGGGGAGCTGTTTTTT.

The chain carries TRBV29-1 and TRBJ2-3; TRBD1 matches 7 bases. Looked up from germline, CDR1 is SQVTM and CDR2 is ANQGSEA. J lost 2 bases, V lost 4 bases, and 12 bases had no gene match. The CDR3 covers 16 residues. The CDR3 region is CSVVTPQGQTTDTQYF. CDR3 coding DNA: TGCAGCGTTGTTACGCCCCAGGGACAGACCACAGATACGCAGTATTTT.

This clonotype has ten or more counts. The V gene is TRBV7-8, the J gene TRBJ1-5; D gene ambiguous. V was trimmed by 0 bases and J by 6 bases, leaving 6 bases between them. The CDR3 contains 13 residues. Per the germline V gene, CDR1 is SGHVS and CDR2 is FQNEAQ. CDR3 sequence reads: CASSLAGSQPQHF. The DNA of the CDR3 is TGTGCCAGCAGCTTAGCCGGGAGTCAGCCCCAGCATTTT.

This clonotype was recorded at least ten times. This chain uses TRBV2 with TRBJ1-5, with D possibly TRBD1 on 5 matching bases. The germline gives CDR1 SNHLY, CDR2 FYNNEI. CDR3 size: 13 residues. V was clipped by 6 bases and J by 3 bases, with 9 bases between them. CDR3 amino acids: CASSRGYNQPQHF. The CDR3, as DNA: TGTGCCAGCAGCCGGGGGTACAATCAGCCCCAGCATTTT.

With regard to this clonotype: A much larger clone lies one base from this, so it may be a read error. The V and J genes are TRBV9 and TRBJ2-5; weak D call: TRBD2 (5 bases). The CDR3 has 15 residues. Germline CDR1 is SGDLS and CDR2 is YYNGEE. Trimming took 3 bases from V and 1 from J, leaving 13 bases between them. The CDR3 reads CASSASSGRQETQYF. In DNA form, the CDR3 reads TGTGCCAGCAGCGCGTCCAGCGGTCGCCAAGAGACCCAGTACTTC.

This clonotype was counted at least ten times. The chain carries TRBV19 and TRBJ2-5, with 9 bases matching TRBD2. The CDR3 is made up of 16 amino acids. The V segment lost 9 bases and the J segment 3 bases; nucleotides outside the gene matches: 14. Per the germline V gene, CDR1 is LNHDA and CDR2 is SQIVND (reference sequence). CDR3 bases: TGTGCCAGCAGTGGGGCGGCGACTAGCGGAGAAGAGACCCAGTACTTC. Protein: CASSGAATSGEETQYF.